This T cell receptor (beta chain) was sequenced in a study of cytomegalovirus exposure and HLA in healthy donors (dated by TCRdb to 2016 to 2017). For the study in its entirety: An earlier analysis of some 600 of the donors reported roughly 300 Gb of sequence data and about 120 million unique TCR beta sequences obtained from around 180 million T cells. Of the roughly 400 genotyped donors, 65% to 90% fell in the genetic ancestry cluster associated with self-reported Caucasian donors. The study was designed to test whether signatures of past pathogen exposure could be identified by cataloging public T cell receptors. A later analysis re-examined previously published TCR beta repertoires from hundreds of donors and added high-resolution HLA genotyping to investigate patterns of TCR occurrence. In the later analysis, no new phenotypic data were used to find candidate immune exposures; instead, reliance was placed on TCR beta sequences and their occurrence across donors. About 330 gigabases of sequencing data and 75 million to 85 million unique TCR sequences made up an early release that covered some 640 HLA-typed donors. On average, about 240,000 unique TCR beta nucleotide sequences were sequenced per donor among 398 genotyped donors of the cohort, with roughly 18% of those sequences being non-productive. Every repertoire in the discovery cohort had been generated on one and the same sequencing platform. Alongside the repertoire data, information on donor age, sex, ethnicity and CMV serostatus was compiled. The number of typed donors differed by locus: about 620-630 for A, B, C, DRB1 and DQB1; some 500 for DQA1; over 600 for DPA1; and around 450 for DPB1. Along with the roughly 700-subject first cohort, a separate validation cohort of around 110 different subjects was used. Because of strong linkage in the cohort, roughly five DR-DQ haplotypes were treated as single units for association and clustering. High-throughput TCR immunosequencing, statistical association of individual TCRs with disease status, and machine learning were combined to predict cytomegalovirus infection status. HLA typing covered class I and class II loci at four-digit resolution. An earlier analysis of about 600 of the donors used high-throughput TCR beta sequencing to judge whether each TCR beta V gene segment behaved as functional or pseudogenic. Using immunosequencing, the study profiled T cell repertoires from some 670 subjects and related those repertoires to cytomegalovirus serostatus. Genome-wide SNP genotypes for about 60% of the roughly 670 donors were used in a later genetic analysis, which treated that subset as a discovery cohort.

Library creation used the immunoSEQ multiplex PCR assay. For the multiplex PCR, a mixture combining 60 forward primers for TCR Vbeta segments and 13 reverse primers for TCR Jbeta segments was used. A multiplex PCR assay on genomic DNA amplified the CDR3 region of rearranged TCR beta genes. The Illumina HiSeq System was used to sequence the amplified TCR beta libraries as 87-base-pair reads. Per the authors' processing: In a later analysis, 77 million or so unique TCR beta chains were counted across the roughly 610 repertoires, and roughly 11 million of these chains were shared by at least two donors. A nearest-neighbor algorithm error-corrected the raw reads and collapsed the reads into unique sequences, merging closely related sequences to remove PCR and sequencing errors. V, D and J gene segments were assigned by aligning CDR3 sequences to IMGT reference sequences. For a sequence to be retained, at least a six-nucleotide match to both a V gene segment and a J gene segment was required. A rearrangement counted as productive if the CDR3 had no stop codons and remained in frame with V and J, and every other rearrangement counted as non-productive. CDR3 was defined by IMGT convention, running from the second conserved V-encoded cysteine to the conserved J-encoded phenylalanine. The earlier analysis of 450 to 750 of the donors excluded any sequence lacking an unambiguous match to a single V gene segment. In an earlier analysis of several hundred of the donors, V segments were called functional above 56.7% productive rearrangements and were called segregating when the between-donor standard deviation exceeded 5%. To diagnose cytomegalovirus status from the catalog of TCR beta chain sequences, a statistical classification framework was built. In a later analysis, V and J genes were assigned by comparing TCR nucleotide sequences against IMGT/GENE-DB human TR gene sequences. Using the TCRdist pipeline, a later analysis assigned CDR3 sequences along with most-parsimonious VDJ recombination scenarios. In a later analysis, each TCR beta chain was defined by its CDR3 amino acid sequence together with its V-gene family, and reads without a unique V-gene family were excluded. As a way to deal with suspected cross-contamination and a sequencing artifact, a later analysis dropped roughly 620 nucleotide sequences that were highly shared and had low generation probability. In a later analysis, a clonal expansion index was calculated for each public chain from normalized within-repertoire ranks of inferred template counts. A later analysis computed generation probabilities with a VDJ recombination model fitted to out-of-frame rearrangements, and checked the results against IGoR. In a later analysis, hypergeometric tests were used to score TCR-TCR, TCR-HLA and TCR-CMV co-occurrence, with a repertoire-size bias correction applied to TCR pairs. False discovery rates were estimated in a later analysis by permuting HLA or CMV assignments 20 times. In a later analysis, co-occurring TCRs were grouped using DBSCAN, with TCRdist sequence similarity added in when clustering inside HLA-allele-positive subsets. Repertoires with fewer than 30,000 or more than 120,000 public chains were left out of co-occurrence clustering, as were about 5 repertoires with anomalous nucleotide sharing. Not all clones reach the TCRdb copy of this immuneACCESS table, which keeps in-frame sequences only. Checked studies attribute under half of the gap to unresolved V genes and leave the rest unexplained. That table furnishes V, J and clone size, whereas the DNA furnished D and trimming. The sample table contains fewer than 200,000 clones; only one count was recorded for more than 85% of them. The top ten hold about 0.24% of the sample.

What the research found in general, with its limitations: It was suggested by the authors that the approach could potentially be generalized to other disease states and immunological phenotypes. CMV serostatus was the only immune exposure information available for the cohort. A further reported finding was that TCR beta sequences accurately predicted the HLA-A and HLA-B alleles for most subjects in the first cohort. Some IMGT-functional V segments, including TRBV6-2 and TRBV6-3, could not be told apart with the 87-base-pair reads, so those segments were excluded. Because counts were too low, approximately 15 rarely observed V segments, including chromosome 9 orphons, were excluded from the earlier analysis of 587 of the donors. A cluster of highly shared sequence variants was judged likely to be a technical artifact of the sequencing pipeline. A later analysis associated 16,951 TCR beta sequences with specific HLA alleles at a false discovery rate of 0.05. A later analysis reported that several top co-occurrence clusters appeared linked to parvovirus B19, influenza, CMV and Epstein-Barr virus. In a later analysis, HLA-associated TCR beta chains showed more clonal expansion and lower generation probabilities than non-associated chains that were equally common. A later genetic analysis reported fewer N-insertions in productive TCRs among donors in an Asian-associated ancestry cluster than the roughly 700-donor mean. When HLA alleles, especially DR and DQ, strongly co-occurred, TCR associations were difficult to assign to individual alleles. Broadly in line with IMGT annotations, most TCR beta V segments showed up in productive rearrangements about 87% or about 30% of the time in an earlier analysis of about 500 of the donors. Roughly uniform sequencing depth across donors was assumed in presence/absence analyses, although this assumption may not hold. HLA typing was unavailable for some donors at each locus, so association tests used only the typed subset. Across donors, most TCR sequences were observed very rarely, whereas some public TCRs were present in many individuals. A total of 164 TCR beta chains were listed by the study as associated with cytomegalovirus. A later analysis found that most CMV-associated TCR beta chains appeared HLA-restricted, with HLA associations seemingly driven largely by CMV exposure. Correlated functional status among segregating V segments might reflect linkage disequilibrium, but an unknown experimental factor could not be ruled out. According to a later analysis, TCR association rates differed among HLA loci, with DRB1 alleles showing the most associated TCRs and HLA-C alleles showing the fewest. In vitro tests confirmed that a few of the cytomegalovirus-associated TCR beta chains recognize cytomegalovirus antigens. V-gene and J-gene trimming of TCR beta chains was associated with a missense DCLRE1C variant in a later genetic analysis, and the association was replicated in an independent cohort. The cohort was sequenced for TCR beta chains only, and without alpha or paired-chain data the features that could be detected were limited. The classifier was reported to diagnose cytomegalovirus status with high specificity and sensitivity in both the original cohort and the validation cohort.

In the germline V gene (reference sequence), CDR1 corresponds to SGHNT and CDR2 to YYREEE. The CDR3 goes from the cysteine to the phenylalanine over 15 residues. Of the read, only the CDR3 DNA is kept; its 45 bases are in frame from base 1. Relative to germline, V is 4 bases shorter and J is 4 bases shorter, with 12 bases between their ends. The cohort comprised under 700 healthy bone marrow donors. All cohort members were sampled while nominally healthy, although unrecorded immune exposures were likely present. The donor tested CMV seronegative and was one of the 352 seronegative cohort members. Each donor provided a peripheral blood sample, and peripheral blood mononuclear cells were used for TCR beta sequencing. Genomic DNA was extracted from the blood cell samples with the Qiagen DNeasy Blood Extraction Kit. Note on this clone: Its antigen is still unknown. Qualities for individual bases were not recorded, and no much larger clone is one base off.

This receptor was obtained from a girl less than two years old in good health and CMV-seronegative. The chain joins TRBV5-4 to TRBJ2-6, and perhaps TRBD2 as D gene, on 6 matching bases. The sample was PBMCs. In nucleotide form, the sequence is TGTGCCAGCAGCCCCCTAGCGTCCGGGGCCAACGTCCTGACTTTC. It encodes CASSPLASGANVLTF.